The 2 T cell receptor beta chains presented below share a single source sample, sequenced in a study of T cell repertoires in cytomegalovirus infection. TCRdb reprocessed the reads with MiXCR, giving one entry per CDR3 protein. The sample records about 60,000 distinct CDR3 sequences, about a third being singletons. The antigens of these receptors remain unknown. The sequencing input was PBMCs, sequenced either directly or after in vitro stimulation (not recorded which). The receptors stem from a human donor in good health (CMV status not recorded). Some clones in this sample may be carry-over from other donors' samples.

The rearrangement uses TRBV4-3 and TRBJ2-7; maybe TRBD2 (7 bases). Germline CDR1 is LGHNA and CDR2 is YSLEER. Trimming stripped 4 bases from V and 2 bases from J, with 15 bases between. The CDR3 is 15 residues long. The CDR3 spells CASSREGGVAYEQYF. CDR3 nucleotide sequence: TGCGCCAGCAGCCGAGAGGGGGGGGTCGCCTACGAGCAGTACTTC.

The chain joins TRBV27 to TRBJ1-5; 7 nucleotides align to TRBD1. Germline lookup yields CDR1 MNHEY and CDR2 SMNVEV (reference sequence). The trim removed 6 bases at V and 5 bases at J, leaving 7 bases unmatched. This CDR3 is built from 14 residues. The CDR3, as DNA: TGTGCCAGCAGCCCACGGGACAGCTATCAGCCCCAGCATTTT. As protein: CASSPRDSYQPQHF.